Following are 31 T cell receptor beta chains from one sample sequenced in a study of beta chain features in type 1 diabetes. Study observations and caveats: For Type 1 diabetes patients, all four CD4+ subsets carried TCRB CDR3s that were moderately but significantly shorter.

Their cognate antigens are unknown. Expressed TCRB transcripts got sequenced, as all isolated RNA was reverse transcribed. Profiled with immunoSEQ multiplex PCR; TCRdb holds only in-frame clones, not every one. Of 300,000 to 450,000 clones in the sample, around 13% were seen once. The sample consisted of naive CD4+ T cells from blood. Receptors were obtained from a woman younger than 35 with type 1 diabetes.

The rearrangement uses TRBV7-2 and TRBJ2-7, with 9 bases lining up with TRBD2. CDR3 length equals 13 residues. Germline CDR1 SGHTA, CDR2 FQGNSA. The junction had 4 bases not matched to a gene; V was cut back by 10 bases and J by 0 bases. The CDR3 is CATGGGGSYEQYF. Written as DNA, the CDR3 is TGTGCCACCGGCGGGGGGGGCTCCTACGAGCAGTACTTC.

There are a few counts of this clone. V gene TRBV28 combines with J gene TRBJ1-1; D is uncertain. The CDR3 sequence is 13 residues long. Per the germline V gene, CDR1 is MDHEN and CDR2 is SYDVKM. V gave up 3 bases and J gave up 7 bases, with 12 bases separating them. This CDR3 reads CASSFGSRGEAFF. The CDR3 nucleotides are TGTGCCAGCAGTTTCGGTAGTCGGGGTGAAGCTTTCTTT.

The DNA for the CDR3 is TGTGCCAGCAGCGCCGGACTAGCTTCCTACGAGCAGTACTTC. Translation gives CASSAGLASYEQYF. The rearrangement links TRBV9 to TRBJ2-7, with TRBD2 identical over 8 bases. Germline CDR1 reads SGDLS; CDR2 reads YYNGEE. V was pared by 3 bases and J by 1 base, with 3 bases of the junction left unmatched. There are 14 residues in the CDR3.

The chain joins TRBV29-1 to TRBJ2-7, with TRBD2 identical over 7 bases. Germline CDR1 reads SQVTM; CDR2 reads ANQGSEA. The CDR3 spans 13 residues. V lost 6 bases to trimming and J lost 2 bases; unmatched junction nucleotides: 7. CDR3 coding DNA: TGCAGCGTCGAGACGGGACTACCCTACGAGCAGTACTTC. This codes for CSVETGLPYEQYF.

The chain carries TRBV28 and TRBJ1-5; tentative D call: TRBD1 (5 bases). The V and J ends lost 7 bases and 3 bases respectively, with 19 bases between them. The CDR3 runs 16 residues. The V gene's germline CDR1 is MDHEN and CDR2 SYDVKM. CDR3 amino acids: CASTFLRGWDNQPQHF. The CDR3 DNA follows: TGTGCCAGCACCTTCCTCCGGGGGTGGGACAATCAGCCCCAGCATTTT.

The sample holds a few counts of this clone. The chain combines TRBV5-6 with TRBJ2-5; perhaps TRBD2 as D (5 bases). Germline assignment: CDR1 SGHDT and CDR2 YYEEEE. This CDR3 contains 12 residues. The V end lost 3 bases, the J end lost 7 bases, and 10 bases lay between the germline ends. The CDR3: CASSSPGWTQYF. DNA for the CDR3: TGTGCCAGCAGCTCCCCGGGGTGGACCCAGTACTTC.

The chain joins TRBV27 to TRBJ1-2, with TRBD1 matching 9 bases. Per germline, CDR1 MNHEY and CDR2 SMNVEV (reference sequence). V lost 4 bases and J lost 2; bases outside the gene matches: 8. CDR3 length: 16 residues. The CDR3: CASSSLWGQGNYGYTF. CDR3 sequence (DNA): TGTGCCAGCAGTTCACTTTGGGGACAGGGCAACTATGGCTACACCTTC.

The chain is built from TRBV7-2 and TRBJ1-2; the match to TRBD1 covers 8 bases. V was pared by 5 bases and J by 5 bases, with 4 bases of the junction left unmatched. The germline CDR1 and CDR2 sequences are SGHTA and FQGNSA. This CDR3 region has 13 residues. The CDR3 DNA follows: TGTGCCAGCAGCGATAGGACAGGGTATGGCTACACCTTC. It encodes CASSDRTGYGYTF.

V gene TRBV9 combines with J gene TRBJ2-3; a weak D match, TRBD2 (6 bases). Germline CDR1 SGDLS, CDR2 YYNGEE. The CDR3 length is 17 residues. V was trimmed by 4 bases and J by 0 bases, leaving 18 bases between them. The CDR3 reads CASSPRSFGSSTDTQYF. The CDR3 DNA reads as TGTGCCAGCAGCCCCCGGTCTTTCGGGAGCAGCACAGATACGCAGTATTTT.

This clone came up a few times. The chain couples TRBV7-2 to TRBJ2-1, with TRBD2 identical over 8 bases. The CDR3 consists of 14 residues. Trimming cost V 0 bases and J 9 bases; bases outside gene matches: 4. Germline-derived CDR1 and CDR2 are SGHTA and FQGNSA. CDR3 DNA sequence: TGTGCCAGCAGCTTAGCGGGACTAGTCCCTGAGCAGTTCTTC. As protein: CASSLAGLVPEQFF.

The V and J genes are TRBV4-2 and TRBJ2-3; possible D gene TRBD1, 5 bases. This CDR3 spans 15 amino acids. Per the germline V gene, CDR1 is LGHNA and CDR2 is YNFKEQ. Trimming shortened V by 1 base and J by 5 bases, and 13 bases separated the two germline ends. The CDR3, as DNA: TGTGCCAGCAGCCAAGGGGGCCAGGGAAAAGATACGCAGTATTTT. Encoded protein: CASSQGGQGKDTQYF.

This chain's CDR3 is CASSSTGTETYEQYF. For the CDR3, the DNA is TGTGCCAGCAGCTCAACCGGGACAGAGACCTACGAGCAGTACTTC. The chain joins TRBV7-2 to TRBJ2-7, with 7 bases matching TRBD1. The germline V gene encodes CDR1 SGHTA and CDR2 FQGNSA. The CDR3 has 15 amino acids. Germline trimming cut 4 bases from V and 2 bases from J; bases unmatched to any gene: 8.

This clone was counted only a few times. The chain couples TRBV5-6 to TRBJ2-1; TRBD2 aligns across 9 bases. Germline loops: CDR1 SGHDT, CDR2 YYEEEE. J lost 6 bases, V lost 1 base, and 2 bases had no gene match. The CDR3 spans 14 residues. CDR3 in amino acids: CASSLPSGTNEQFF. The CDR3 region has the DNA TGTGCCAGCAGCTTGCCTAGCGGGACCAATGAGCAGTTCTTC.

This clone was counted only a few times. The rearrangement links TRBV29-1 to TRBJ1-1, with 9 bases that match TRBD1. This CDR3 has 13 amino acids. V shed 7 bases and J 3 bases; nucleotides not matched to a gene: 6. Germline assignment: CDR1 SQVTM and CDR2 ANQGSEA. The CDR3 nucleotides read TGCAGCGCAAGGACAGGGGTCGACACTGAAGCTTTCTTT. This gives the protein CSARTGVDTEAFF.

Comments on this clone: The sample contains more than one DNA sequence encoding this CDR3. The chain uses TRBV5-1 and TRBJ1-1; tentative D call: TRBD1 (5 bases). The CDR3 is 14 amino acids. Trimming took off 0 bases at V and 3 bases at J, with 9 bases between the two ends. Germline V CDR1 and CDR2: SGHRS, YFSETQ. CDR3 DNA sequence: TGCGCCAGCAGCTTGGGTGGCAGGGACACTGAAGCTTTCTTT. Protein sequence: CASSLGGRDTEAFF.

The chain joins TRBV29-1 to TRBJ2-1; D might be TRBD1 (5 bases). This CDR3 has 15 residues. The germline V gene encodes CDR1 SQVTM and CDR2 ANQGSEA. V shed 0 bases and J shed 4 bases, with 13 bases lying between them. CDR3 region: CSVEERSAGYNEQFF. CDR3 in DNA: TGCAGCGTTGAAGAAAGGTCCGCAGGGTACAATGAGCAGTTCTTC.

This clone was seen a handful of times. The chain links TRBV6-4 to TRBJ2-1, with 8 bases that match TRBD2. Germline-derived CDR1 and CDR2 are MRHNA and SNTAGT. Trimming took 3 bases from V and 0 from J; bases not matched to a gene: 7. The CDR3 has 17 amino acids. The CDR3 region has the DNA TGTGCCAGCAGTGAGAGACTAGCGCAAAGCTCCTACAATGAGCAGTTCTTC. It is translated as CASSERLAQSSYNEQFF.

The rearrangement uses TRBV7-3 and TRBJ1-1, with D possibly TRBD1 on 5 matching bases. Per germline, CDR1 SGHTA and CDR2 FQGTGA. Between the trimmed V and J ends, which lost 5 bases and 0 bases, there was a span of 13 bases. This CDR3 region has 15 residues. CDR3 residues: CASSDQGTLNTEAFF. CDR3 DNA: TGTGCCAGCAGCGACCAGGGAACCTTGAACACTGAAGCTTTCTTT.

CDR3 region: CSGSEAFGYTF. As DNA, the CDR3 is TGCAGTGGATCTGAGGCGTTTGGCTACACCTTC. The J gene is TRBJ1-2, the V gene TRBV20-1; the D is unclear. The CDR3 extends over 11 amino acids. Per germline, CDR1 DFQATT and CDR2 SNEGSKA (reference sequence). The V end was cut by 7 bases, the J end by 7 bases, with 13 bases between.

The sample holds a few counts of this clone. The chain joins TRBV28 to TRBJ1-2, with unresolved D. The germline V gene encodes CDR1 MDHEN and CDR2 SYDVKM. V was shortened by 3 bases and J by 0 bases, with 5 bases between the two germline ends. The CDR3 is 13 residues long. CDR3 loop: CASSLAANYGYTF. CDR3 sequence (DNA): TGTGCCAGCAGTTTGGCAGCTAACTATGGCTACACCTTC.

This clone was detected a few times. The chain joins TRBV7-9 to TRBJ2-3; maybe TRBD2 (7 bases). V lost 5 bases, J lost 2 bases, and 14 bases lay in between. The CDR3 loop spans 15 amino acids. The germline gives CDR1 SEHNR, CDR2 FQNEAQ (reference sequence). The CDR3 sequence is CASSPQGTITDTQYF. CDR3 DNA: TGTGCCAGCAGCCCGCAGGGGACTATCACAGATACGCAGTATTTT.

This clone was seen a handful of times. This chain joins TRBV28 and TRBJ2-1; 7 nucleotides align to TRBD2. The CDR3 is made up of 14 amino acids. From germline, CDR1 is MDHEN and CDR2 SYDVKM. Trimming removed 7 bases from V and 6 bases from J; junction bases left unmatched: 9. The CDR3 sequence: CASTLGGSINEQFF. The CDR3 bases are TGTGCCAGCACCCTTGGCGGGAGTATCAATGAGCAGTTCTTC. Full variable domain (missing parts from reference TRBV28 and TRBJ2-1): DVKVTQSSRYLVKRTGEKVFLECVQDMDHENMFWYRQDPGLGLRLIYFSYDVKMKEKGDIPEGYSVSREKKERFSLILESASTNQTSMYLCASTLGGSINEQFFGPGTRLTVL.

V usage is TRBV15 and J usage is TRBJ2-7; D is unresolved. CDR1 is LNHNV and CDR2 is YYDKDF in the germline V gene (reference sequence). This CDR3 spans 14 amino acids. The ends were cut back, 1 base at V and 3 bases at J, with 10 bases in the middle. The CDR3: CATSRARQIYEQYF. The CDR3 DNA reads as TGTGCCACCAGCAGAGCCAGGCAGATCTACGAGCAGTACTTC.

The gene calls are TRBV11-2 and TRBJ1-2; the D gene is possibly TRBD1 (5 bases). The V gene's germline CDR1 is SGHAT and CDR2 FQNNGV. The CDR3 extends over 14 amino acids. Trimming pared 5 bases from V and 3 bases from J, leaving 13 bases between. CDR3 sequence (DNA): TGTGCCAGCAGCCCACGAGGAGGGGACTATGGCTACACCTTC. This translates into CASSPRGGDYGYTF. Full variable domain (missing parts from reference TRBV11-2 and TRBJ1-2): EAGVAQSPRYKIIEKRQSVAFWCNPISGHATLYWYQQILGQGPKLLIQFQNNGVVDDSQLPKDRFSAERLKGVDSTLKIQPAKLEDSAVYLCASSPRGGDYGYTFGSGTRLTVV.

The chain is built from TRBV2 and TRBJ1-2; perhaps TRBD1 as D (5 bases). The V and J ends lost 1 base and 2 bases respectively, with 8 bases between them. Germline V gene sequence: CDR1 SNHLY, CDR2 FYNNEI. The CDR3 runs 14 residues. The CDR3 DNA is TGTGCCAGCAGTGAAGACAGGTCGAACTATGGCTACACCTTC. Translation gives CASSEDRSNYGYTF.

V is TRBV25-1 and J is TRBJ2-3; D is perhaps TRBD2 (5 bases). This CDR3 comprises 16 residues. Germline CDR1 is MGHDK and CDR2 is SYGVNS. V was clipped by 1 base and J by 0 bases, with 11 bases between them. CDR3 in amino acids: CASSEWRGLSTDTQYF. The DNA for the CDR3 is TGTGCCAGCAGTGAATGGAGAGGACTTAGCACAGATACGCAGTATTTT.

This clone was detected a few times. The chain uses TRBV28 and TRBJ2-1, with 11 bases lining up with TRBD1. V gave up 6 bases and J gave up 5 bases; unmatched junction bases: 9. This CDR3 region has 16 residues. Per the germline V gene, CDR1 is MDHEN and CDR2 is SYDVKM. CDR3 loop: CASSIPPGQGDNEQFF. CDR3 nucleotides: TGTGCCAGCAGCATCCCCCCGGGACAGGGGGACAATGAGCAGTTCTTC.

The chain has TRBV30 and TRBJ2-4; no clear D. The CDR3 covers 13 residues. Germline V gives CDR1 GTSNPN, CDR2 SVGIG (reference sequence). Trimming removed 4 bases at V and 3 bases at J, with 10 bases between. In nucleotides, the CDR3 is TGTGCCTGGACCCTCCCAGGCAAAAACATTCAGTACTTC. Its protein product is CAWTLPGKNIQYF.

This chain uses TRBV21-1 with TRBJ2-7; TRBD2, the D gene given by the table, was not confirmed from the DNA. TRBV21-1 is a recognized pseudogene. The CDR3 extends over 19 amino acids. CDR3 coding DNA: TGTGCCAGCAGCAAGGGGAAGGGACTAGCGGTTTTCACCTCCTACGAGCAGTACTTC. Translated, it gives CASSKGKGLAVFTSYEQYF.

In its sample, this clone was seen a few times. The chain joins TRBV19 to TRBJ2-7, with a possible D match to TRBD2 (6 bases). The CDR3 extends over 16 amino acids. The V end lost 0 bases, the J end lost 3 bases, and 15 bases lay between the germline ends. Germline V gene data show CDR1 as LNHDA and CDR2 as SQIVND (reference sequence). CDR3 loop: CASSIDFGDSDYEQYF. The CDR3 DNA reads TGTGCCAGTAGTATAGACTTTGGGGACTCAGACTACGAGCAGTACTTC.

V usage is TRBV2 and J usage is TRBJ1-5, with a weak D call TRBD1 (5 bases). The germline V gene encodes CDR1 SNHLY and CDR2 FYNNEI. The V end was cut by 2 bases, the J end by 6 bases, with 11 bases between. This CDR3 has 14 residues. Here the CDR3 reads CASSETSGGQPQHF. In nucleotides, the CDR3 is TGTGCCAGCAGTGAAACGTCGGGGGGTCAGCCCCAGCATTTT.